These T cell receptor beta chains were read from a single sample in a study of regulatory T cells in long-lasting Graves disease. Each CDR3 protein is one row after TCRdb ran MiXCR on the multiplex PCR reads. The data show 530,000 or so distinct CDR3 sequences, with approximately 13% seen just once and 8% to 10% held by the top ten. These sequences were also reported in another study, on T cells in Graves' hyperthyroidism and ophthalmopathy.

The specimen was peripheral blood mononuclear cells (PBMCs), collected at new diagnosis, from a patient treated with antithyroid drugs. These receptors were collected from a man under 40 with Graves disease. Both conserved end residues are part of each CDR3. D genes are given only for firm matches. Size is stated for part of the rows, as once, few or many counts, or as a class when the clone is expanded.

V gene	clone size	D gene	J gene	CDR3 DNA	CDR3 protein
TRBV7-9	many	-	TRBJ2-7	TGTGCCAGCAGCTACCCGGGGCTCTCCTACGAGCAGTACTTC	CASSYPGLSYEQYF
TRBV5-1	-	-	TRBJ2-2	TGCGCCAGCAGCTCGGGGCTTAACGGGGAGCTGTTTTTT	CASSSGLNGELFF
TRBV20-1	many	TRBD2	TRBJ2-3	TGCAGTGCTAGAGATCCCCTAGCGGGAGGTGTGGATACGCAGTATTTT	CSARDPLAGGVDTQYF
TRBV20-1	-	TRBD2	TRBJ2-7	TGCAGTGCAGAATGGCTAGCGGGAGTTCCCTCCTACGAGCAGTACTTC	CSAEWLAGVPSYEQYF
TRBV18	few	-	TRBJ2-7	TGTGCCAGCTCACCACCGGCGGGCTACGAGCAGTACTTC	CASSPPAGYEQYF
TRBV20-1	-	TRBD2	TRBJ2-3	TGCAGTGCTAGTTGGTCGTGGACTAGCGTTGGATATACTAGCACAGATACGCAGTATTTT	CSASWSWTSVGYTSTDTQYF
TRBV3-1	many	-	TRBJ2-7	TGTGCCAGCAGCCAAGACCGAACCAAGCAGTACTTC	CASSQDRTKQYF
TRBV6-1	many	-	TRBJ1-6	TGTGCCAGCAAGAACGAGGTTGATAATTCACCCCTCCACTTT	CASKNEVDNSPLHF
TRBV29-1	many	TRBD2	TRBJ2-3	TGCAGCGTTGAGGGGACCTTAGCGGGAGGAGCAGATACGCAGTATTTT	CSVEGTLAGGADTQYF
TRBV10-1	few	-	TRBJ2-1	TGCGCCAGCGCCTCGGGGGTTAATGAGCAGTTCTTC	CASASGVNEQFF
TRBV5-1	few	-	TRBJ2-5	TGCGCCAGCAGCTTCGGCCAGGGGGGTGAGACCCAGTACTTC	CASSFGQGGETQYF
TRBV24-1	-	TRBD1	TRBJ1-2	TGTGCCACCAGTGACCGGGACAGGGACCGTGGCTACACCTTC	CATSDRDRDRGYTF
TRBV5-1	many	-	TRBJ1-1	TGCGCCAGCAGTCTTGGCGGGGGGAGGATGAACACTGAAGCTTTCTTT	CASSLGGGRMNTEAFF
TRBV2	many	-	TRBJ2-7	TGTGCCAGCAGTGAAGAAGGGGTAATCACCTACGAGCAGTACTTC	CASSEEGVITYEQYF
TRBV25-1	many	-	TRBJ1-5	TGTGCCAGCAGTGCATGGGGGGTTCAGCCCCAGCATTTT	CASSAWGVQPQHF
TRBV11-2	many	-	TRBJ1-2	TGTGCCAGCAGCTTAGCGAACCCCTATGGCTACACCTTC	CASSLANPYGYTF
TRBV6-2/TRBV6-3	many	TRBD2	TRBJ2-1	TGTGCCAGCAGTCGCAATGTCGGCGGGAGTAATGAGCAGTTCTTC	CASSRNVGGSNEQFF
TRBV27	-	-	TRBJ1-1	TGTGCCAGCAGTTTATACGGGAGGGGCACTGAAGCTTTCTTT	CASSLYGRGTEAFF
TRBV5-1	many	-	TRBJ2-7	TGCGCCAGCCGGACCCTCGAGGTCCCCTACGAGCAGTACTTC	CASRTLEVPYEQYF
TRBV5-1	many	TRBD2	TRBJ2-7	TGCGCCAGCAGCGCCGGGGGGTTCCCCCCGGGAGACGAGCAGTACTTC	CASSAGGFPPGDEQYF
TRBV20-1	many	TRBD2	TRBJ2-7	TGCAGTGCTAGGGGTGCTAGCGGAAGGAGCTACGAGCAGTACTTC	CSARGASGRSYEQYF
TRBV9	many	-	TRBJ1-2	TGTGCCAGCAGCGTAGGGGAAGGGCTTTATGGCTACACCTTC	CASSVGEGLYGYTF
TRBV6-1	few	-	TRBJ2-7	TGTGCCAGCAGTCGCTACCAGGGGAGAGACTACGAGCAGTACTTC	CASSRYQGRDYEQYF
TRBV29-1	many	-	TRBJ1-2	TGCAGCGTGTGGAGCCCCCGGGGCTACACCTTC	CSVWSPRGYTF
TRBV6-1	once	-	TRBJ2-7	TGTGCCAGCAGGGGCACATTCCGGGGGGAGCAGTACTTC	CASRGTFRGEQYF
TRBV28	many	-	TRBJ1-4	TGTGCCAGCACCGCGGGACTTGGGGGAGAAAAACTGTTTTTT	CASTAGLGGEKLFF
TRBV18	-	-	TRBJ1-5	TGTGCCAGCTCACCAGCGGTAGGCAGTGGGGGGCAGCCCCAGCATTTT	CASSPAVGSGGQPQHF
TRBV19	-	-	TRBJ1-4	TGTGCCAGTGGCTACTCCTACCGCGGATCTAATGAAAAACTGTTTTTT	CASGYSYRGSNEKLFF
TRBV19	many	TRBD2	TRBJ2-3	TGTGCCAGTAGTATCCGTAGCGGGACTAGCACAGATACGCAGTATTTT	CASSIRSGTSTDTQYF
TRBV15	many	-	TRBJ1-2	TGTGCCACCAGCAGAGGATCAACGGTCCTTGGGAGCTATGGCTACACCTTC	CATSRGSTVLGSYGYTF
TRBV3-1	-	TRBD2	TRBJ2-4	TGTGCCAGCAGCCAAGATCCCCGGGGAGCGGGGTTAGCCAAAAACATTCAGTACTTC	CASSQDPRGAGLAKNIQYF
TRBV6-4	few	-	TRBJ2-2	TGTGCCAGCAGTGACTCCACCGCACCCGGGGAGCTGTTTTTT	CASSDSTAPGELFF
TRBV7-2	many	-	TRBJ1-2	TGTGCCAGCACCTGGACACAAAACTATGGCTACACCTTC	CASTWTQNYGYTF